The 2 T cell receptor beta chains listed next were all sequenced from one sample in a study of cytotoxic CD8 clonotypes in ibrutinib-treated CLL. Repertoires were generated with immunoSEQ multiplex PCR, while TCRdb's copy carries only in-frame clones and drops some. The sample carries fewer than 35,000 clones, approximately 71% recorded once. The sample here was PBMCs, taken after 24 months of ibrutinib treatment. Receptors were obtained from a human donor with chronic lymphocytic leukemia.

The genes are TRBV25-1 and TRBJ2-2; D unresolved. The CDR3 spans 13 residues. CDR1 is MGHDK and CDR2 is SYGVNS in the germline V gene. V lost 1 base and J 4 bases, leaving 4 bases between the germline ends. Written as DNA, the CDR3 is TGTGCCAGCAGTGAATTTGTCACCGGGGAGCTGTTTTTT. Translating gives CASSEFVTGELFF. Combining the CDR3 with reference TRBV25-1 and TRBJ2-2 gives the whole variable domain EADIYQTPRYLVIGTGKKITLECSQTMGHDKMYWYQQDPGMELHLIHYSYGVNSTEKGDLSSESTVSRIRTEHFPLTLESARPSHTSQYLCASSEFVTGELFFGEGSRLTVL.

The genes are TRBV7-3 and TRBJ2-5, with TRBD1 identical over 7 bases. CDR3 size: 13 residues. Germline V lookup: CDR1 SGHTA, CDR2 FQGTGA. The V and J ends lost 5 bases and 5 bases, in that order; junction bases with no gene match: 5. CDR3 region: CASSRTGFETQYF. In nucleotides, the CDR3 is TGTGCCAGCAGCCGGACAGGTTTCGAGACCCAGTACTTC.